The clone carrying this T cell receptor (beta chain) was detected a few times. The target antigen is unknown. Clinical symptoms, serum thyroxine, TRAb, thyroid ultrasound and orbital computed tomography established diagnosis. These data come from a study of T cells in Graves' hyperthyroidism and ophthalmopathy. Study as a whole: Before any treatment, at initial diagnosis, peripheral blood was collected.

TCR beta CDR3 regions were amplified from RNA transcripts. Carried out on the TCR CDR3, a first-round RT-PCR used the HTBI primer set. Using its own MiXCR run on the multiplex PCR reads, TCRdb lists one record per CDR3 protein. The table has hundreds of thousands of distinct CDR3 sequences, 30% to 40% seen once. General observations from the study: Ophthalmopathy got predicted by the model a median about 6.5 months before its onset.

Sequenced input: blood. This receptor was identified in a woman aged 40 to 49 with Graves' hyperthyroidism.

The CDR3 nucleotides read TGCGCCAGCAGTCATGGGGGCACGTGGGGCTACACCTTC. It translates to CASSHGGTWGYTF. This chain links TRBV4-1 with TRBJ1-2, with TRBD1 as a possible D gene (6 bases). V shed 6 bases and J shed 8 bases, with 16 bases lying between them. This CDR3 region has 13 residues. Germline values: CDR1 MGHRA, CDR2 YSYEKL.